This T cell receptor (beta chain) emerged from a study of CD8 T cells in cerebrospinal fluid in Alzheimer's disease. Study-wide context: CSF T cell clonal expansion was assessed by plate-based nested PCR and droplet-based sequencing. Study-wide results and caveats: Expanded clones of at least 3% were commoner in Alzheimer's patients than healthy subjects.

TCRdb re-called the 10x single-cell sequencing reads; every CDR3 protein appears as one record, without DNA. Recorded for this sample: over a thousand distinct CDR3 sequences. No participant had an acute infectious disease, and all were physically fit. Note on this clonotype: Antigen: not known.

The specimen sequenced was cerebrospinal fluid. The TCR was taken from a human donor with mild cognitive impairment.

This chain's CDR3 is CASSPLEGAKEKLFF. The chain uses TRBV18 and TRBJ1-4; TCRdb designates TRBD1, a call that cannot be tested without DNA. The CDR3 sequence is 15 residues long. Germline V gene lookup returns CDR1 KGHSH and CDR2 LQKENI.